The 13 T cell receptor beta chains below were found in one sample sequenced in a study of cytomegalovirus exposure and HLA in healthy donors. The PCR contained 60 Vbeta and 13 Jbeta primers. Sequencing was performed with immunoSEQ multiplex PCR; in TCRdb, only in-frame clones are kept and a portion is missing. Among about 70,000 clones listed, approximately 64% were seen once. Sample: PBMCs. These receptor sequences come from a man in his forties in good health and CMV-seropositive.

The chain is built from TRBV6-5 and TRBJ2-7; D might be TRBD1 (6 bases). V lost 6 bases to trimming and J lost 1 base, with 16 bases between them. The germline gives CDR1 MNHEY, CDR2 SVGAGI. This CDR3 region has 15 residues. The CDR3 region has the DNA TGTGCCAGCAGGGGAATACAGGGAATGTCCTACGAGCAGTACTTC. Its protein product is CASRGIQGMSYEQYF.

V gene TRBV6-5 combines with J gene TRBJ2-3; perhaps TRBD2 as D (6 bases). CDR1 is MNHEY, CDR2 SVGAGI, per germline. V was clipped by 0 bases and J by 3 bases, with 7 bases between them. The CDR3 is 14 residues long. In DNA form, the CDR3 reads TGTGCCAGCAGTTACTCGGGGGGTACAGATACGCAGTATTTT. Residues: CASSYSGGTDTQYF.

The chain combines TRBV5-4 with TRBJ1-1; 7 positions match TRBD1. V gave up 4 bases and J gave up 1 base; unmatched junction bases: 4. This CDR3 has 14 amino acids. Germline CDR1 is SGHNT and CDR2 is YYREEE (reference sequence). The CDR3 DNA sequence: TGTGCCAGCAGCCAAGGACAGGAGAACACTGAAGCTTTCTTT. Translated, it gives CASSQGQENTEAFF.

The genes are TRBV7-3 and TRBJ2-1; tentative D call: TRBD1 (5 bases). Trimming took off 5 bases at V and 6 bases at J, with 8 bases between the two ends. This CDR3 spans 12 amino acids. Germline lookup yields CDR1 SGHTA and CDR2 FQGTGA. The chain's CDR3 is CASSTGSNEQFF. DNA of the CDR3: TGTGCCAGCAGCACAGGATCCAATGAGCAGTTCTTC.

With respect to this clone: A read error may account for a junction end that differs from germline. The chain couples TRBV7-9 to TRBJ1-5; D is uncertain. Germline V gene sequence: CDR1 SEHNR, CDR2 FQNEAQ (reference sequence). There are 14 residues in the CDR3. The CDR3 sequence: CSSSSKFGNQPQHF. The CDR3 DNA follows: TGTTCCAGCAGCTCCAAGTTCGGGAATCAGCCCCAGCATTTT.

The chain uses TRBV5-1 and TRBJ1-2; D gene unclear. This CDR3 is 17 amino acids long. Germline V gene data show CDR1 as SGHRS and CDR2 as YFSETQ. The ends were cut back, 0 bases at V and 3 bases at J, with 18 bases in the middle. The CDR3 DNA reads TGCGCCAGCAGCTTGGCCTTATCCATAGATACGCACTATGGCTACACCTTC. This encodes CASSLALSIDTHYGYTF. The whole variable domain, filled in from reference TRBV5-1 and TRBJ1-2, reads KAGVTQTPRYLIKTRGQQVTLSCSPISGHRSVSWYQQTPGQGLQFLFEYFSETQRNKGNFPGRFSGRQFSNSRSEMNVSTLELGDSALYLCASSLALSIDTHYGYTFGSGTRLTVV.

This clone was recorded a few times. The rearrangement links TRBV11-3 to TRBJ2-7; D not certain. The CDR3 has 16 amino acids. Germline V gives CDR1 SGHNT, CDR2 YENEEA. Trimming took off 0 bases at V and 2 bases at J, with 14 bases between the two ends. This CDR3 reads CASSLEGSRNPYEQYF. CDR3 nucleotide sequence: TGTGCCAGCAGCTTAGAGGGTTCTAGGAATCCCTACGAGCAGTACTTC.

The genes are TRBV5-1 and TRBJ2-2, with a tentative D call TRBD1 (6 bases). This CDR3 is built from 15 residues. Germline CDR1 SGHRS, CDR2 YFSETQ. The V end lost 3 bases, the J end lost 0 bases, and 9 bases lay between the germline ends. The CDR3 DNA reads TGCGCCAGCAGCTCGCGGACAGCGAACACCGGGGAGCTGTTTTTT. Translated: CASSSRTANTGELFF.

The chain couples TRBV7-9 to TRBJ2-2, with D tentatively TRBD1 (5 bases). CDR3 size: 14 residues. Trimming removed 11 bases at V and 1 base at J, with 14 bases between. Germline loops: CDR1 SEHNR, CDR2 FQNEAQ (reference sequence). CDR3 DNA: TGTGCCGATAATAGGGGAAGGAACACCGGGGAGCTGTTTTTT. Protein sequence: CADNRGRNTGELFF.

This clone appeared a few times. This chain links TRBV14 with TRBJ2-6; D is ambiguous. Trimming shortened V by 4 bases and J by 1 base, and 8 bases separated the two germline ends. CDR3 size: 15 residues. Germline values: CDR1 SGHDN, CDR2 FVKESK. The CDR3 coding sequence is TGTGCCAGCAGCCGCTGGCCGTCTGGGGCCAACGTCCTGACTTTC. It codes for CASSRWPSGANVLTF.

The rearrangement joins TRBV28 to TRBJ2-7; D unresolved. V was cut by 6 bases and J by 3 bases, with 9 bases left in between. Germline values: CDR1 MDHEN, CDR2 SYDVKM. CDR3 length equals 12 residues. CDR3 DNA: TGTGCCAGCAGCGTACAGCTCTACGAGCAGTACTTC. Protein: CASSVQLYEQYF.

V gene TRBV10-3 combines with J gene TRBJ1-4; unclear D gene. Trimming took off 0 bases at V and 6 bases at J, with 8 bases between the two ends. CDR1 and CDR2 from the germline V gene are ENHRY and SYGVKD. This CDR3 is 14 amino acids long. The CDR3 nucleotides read TGTGCCATCAGTGAGTCGGAGGTCGATGAAAAACTGTTTTTT. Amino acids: CAISESEVDEKLFF.

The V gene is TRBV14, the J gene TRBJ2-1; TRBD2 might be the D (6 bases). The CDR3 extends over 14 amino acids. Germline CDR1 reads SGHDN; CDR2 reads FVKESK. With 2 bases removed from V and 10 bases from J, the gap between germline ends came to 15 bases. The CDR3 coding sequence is TGTGCCAGCAGCCAACTTCAGGGACTTGGGGAGCAGTTCTTC. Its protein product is CASSQLQGLGEQFF.